The 8 T cell receptor beta chains below were found in one sample sequenced in a study of human T cells and chemical hapten exposure. Time point: pre-sensitization, week 0. Treatment: therapeutic diphenylcyclopropenone sensitization with weekly scalp DPC. TCRdb re-called the RACE reads with MiXCR, one entry per CDR3 protein. The profile shows approximately 100,000 distinct CDR3 sequences, more than 10% of them singletons. The starting material was whole blood, obtained in connection with sensitization to the hapten diphenylcyclopropenone (DPC). All receptors come from a woman aged 45-59 years with alopecia areata. Some clones in this sample may be carry-over from other donors' samples.

This chain uses TRBV20-1 with TRBJ2-1; 13 bases match TRBD2. V lost 6 bases to trimming and J lost 8 bases; unmatched junction nucleotides: 7. Per the germline V gene, CDR1 is DFQATT and CDR2 is SNEGSKA (reference sequence). The CDR3 is 14 residues long. The chain's CDR3 is CSATGTSGKYEQFF. CDR3 nucleotides: TGCAGTGCCACCGGGACTAGCGGGAAATATGAGCAGTTCTTC.

The sample holds a few counts of this clonotype. The CDR3 loop is CASSLGLPNNEQFF. CDR3 in DNA: TGTGCCAGCAGTCTGGGACTACCTAACAATGAGCAGTTCTTC. The chain couples TRBV12-3 or TRBV12-4 to TRBJ2-1, with 7 bases lining up with TRBD2. The CDR3 covers 14 residues. V shed 5 bases, J shed 5 bases, and the junction held 6 bases outside the gene matches.

The chain carries TRBV7-2 and TRBJ2-5; tentative D call: TRBD1 (6 bases). CDR1 is SGHTA, CDR2 FQGNSA, per germline. Trimming took off 6 bases at V and 5 bases at J, with 22 bases between the two ends. The CDR3 loop spans 16 amino acids. CDR3 amino acids: CASSSAIDRTAETQYF. The CDR3 region has the DNA TGTGCCAGCAGTTCGGCTATTGACAGGACTGCGGAGACCCAGTACTTC.

The gene calls are TRBV7-2 and TRBJ2-3; 7 bases fit TRBD2. With 5 bases clipped from V and 6 bases from J, the junction kept 11 bases outside the gene matches. Germline assignment: CDR1 SGHTA and CDR2 FQGNSA. This CDR3 comprises 15 residues. CDR3 DNA sequence: TGTGCCAGCAGCCCAAGGGTCGGGGGGAAGGATACGCAGTATTTT. Translating gives CASSPRVGGKDTQYF. The whole variable domain, remainder taken from reference TRBV7-2 and TRBJ2-3, is GAGVSQSPSNKVTEKGKDVELRCDPISGHTALYWYRQSLGQGLEFLIYFQGNSAPDKSGLPSDRFSAERTGGSVSTLTIQRTQQEDSAVYLCASSPRVGGKDTQYFGPGTRLTVL.

This clonotype appeared many times. CDR3 region: CSAPGAAGNTEAFF. CDR3 nucleotide sequence: TGCAGTGCCCCGGGAGCCGCAGGAAACACTGAAGCTTTCTTT. The chain couples TRBV29-1 to TRBJ1-1, with D hard to call. This CDR3 is 14 amino acids long. The V gene's germline CDR1 is SQVTM and CDR2 ANQGSEA.

The chain recombines TRBV9 with TRBJ2-1, with D perhaps matching TRBD2 (6 bases). In germline, CDR1 is SGDLS, CDR2 YYNGEE. V gave up 0 bases and J gave up 0 bases, with 10 bases separating them. The CDR3 totals 16 residues. The CDR3 is CASSVGGTVSYNEQFF. Here the CDR3 DNA reads TGTGCCAGCAGCGTAGGGGGGACTGTCTCCTACAATGAGCAGTTCTTC.

The CDR3: CASSQFTGNTEAFF. The CDR3 coding sequence is TGCGCCAGCAGCCAATTTACAGGGAACACTGAAGCTTTCTTT. The rearrangement links TRBV4-3 to TRBJ1-1; maybe TRBD1 (5 bases). The V end was cut by 2 bases, the J end by 1 base, with 8 bases between. Germline assignment: CDR1 LGHNA and CDR2 YSLEER. This CDR3 has 14 residues.

The chain uses TRBV28 and TRBJ1-5; possibly TRBD1 for D (5 bases). Trimming shortened V by 6 bases and J by 7 bases, and 7 bases separated the two germline ends. Looked up from germline, CDR1 is MDHEN and CDR2 is SYDVKM. The length of the CDR3 is 11 residues. The CDR3 protein is CASRGEQPQHF. The CDR3 region has the DNA TGTGCCAGCAGAGGGGAACAGCCCCAGCATTTT.